The sequence of this T cell receptor beta chain was determined in a study of T cell responses to AZD1222 COVID-19 vaccine. This CDR3 is built from 12 residues. V was clipped by 8 bases and J by 0 bases, with 8 bases between them. The table came from immunoSEQ multiplex PCR; TCRdb's copy has only in-frame clones and leaves some out. Of roughly 160,000 clones listed, about 90% are singletons. This specimen was peripheral blood, taken on day 0 of AZD1222 vaccination. This sequence was found in an adult in good health. The rearrangement links TRBV12-3 or TRBV12-4 to TRBJ2-7; no reliable D call. The CDR3 nucleotides read TGTGCCAGCTCGGACCACTCCTACGAGCAGTACTTC. This sequence encodes CASSDHSYEQYF.